A single sample gave rise to the 10 T cell receptor beta chains below, sequenced in a study of blood T cell repertoires in COVID-19 (dated by TCRdb to about 2020). The library was obtained by the immunoSEQ multiplex PCR assay. The table comes from immuneACCESS by way of TCRdb, which keeps in-frame sequences with V and J called. Part of the clones is missing from these tables; in studies checked, under half for an unresolved V gene and the rest for unknown reasons. For this sample there are about 83,000 clones; more than 65% appear just once. The ten biggest clones cover about a fifth of the sample. Sequenced input: peripheral blood. The receptor source for this set is a woman of 80 years or more with active or convalescent COVID-19.

The chain has TRBV4-3 and TRBJ2-7; 8 nucleotides agree with TRBD1. The germline V gene encodes CDR1 LGHNA and CDR2 YSLEER. Trimming removed 0 bases from V and 1 base from J; junction bases left unmatched: 5. The CDR3 extends over 16 amino acids. CDR3 in amino acids: CASSQDIQGVSYEQYF. The CDR3 DNA reads as TGCGCCAGCAGCCAAGACATACAGGGGGTTTCCTACGAGCAGTACTTC.

This clone has just a few counts. The gene calls are TRBV29-1 and TRBJ2-1; 12 bases are a match to TRBD2. Trimming took 3 bases from V and 1 from J; bases not matched to a gene: 13. The CDR3 sequence is 19 residues long. Germline V CDR1 and CDR2: SQVTM, ANQGSEA. CDR3 amino acids: CSVENPASGGDLSYNEQFF. The CDR3 DNA is TGCAGCGTTGAGAACCCGGCTAGCGGGGGGGATCTATCCTACAATGAGCAGTTCTTC.

The chain joins TRBV11-1 to TRBJ1-1; no definite D call. CDR1 SGHAT and CDR2 FQDESV come from the germline V gene (reference sequence). The CDR3 is 13 residues long. The V gene lost 5 bases and the J gene lost 2 bases, with 9 bases spanning the gap. CDR3 in DNA: TGTGCCAGCAGCCCAGGAGGAAACACTGAAGCTTTCTTT. This gives the protein CASSPGGNTEAFF.

The chain is built from TRBV6-6 and TRBJ1-6, with TRBD1 as a possible D gene (6 bases). In germline, CDR1 is MNHNY, CDR2 SVGAGI (reference sequence). With 6 bases removed from V and 8 bases from J, the gap between germline ends came to 14 bases. CDR3 length equals 14 residues. CDR3 nucleotides: TGTGCCAGCAGCCTCCAGGGGACGGATTCACCCCTCCACTTT. It encodes CASSLQGTDSPLHF.

V gene TRBV5-1 combines with J gene TRBJ2-1; 7 bases are a match to TRBD2. J gave up 3 bases and V 1 base, and 7 bases lay outside the gene matches. The CDR3 extends over 16 amino acids. Germline V gene lookup returns CDR1 SGHRS and CDR2 YFSETQ. The CDR3 sequence is CASSLSGSSGYNEQFF. The DNA for the CDR3 is TGCGCCAGCAGCTTGAGTGGGTCTAGCGGCTACAATGAGCAGTTCTTC. The whole variable domain, filled in from reference TRBV5-1 and TRBJ2-1, reads KAGVTQTPRYLIKTRGQQVTLSCSPISGHRSVSWYQQTPGQGLQFLFEYFSETQRNKGNFPGRFSGRQFSNSRSEMNVSTLELGDSALYLCASSLSGSSGYNEQFFGPGTRLTVL.

This clone was counted a few times. This chain uses TRBV18 with TRBJ1-5; 7 bases match TRBD1. The CDR3 is 14 residues long. V shed 3 bases, J shed 8 bases, and the junction held 7 bases outside the gene matches. Looked up from germline, CDR1 is KGHSH and CDR2 is LQKENI. The CDR3: CASSPFDREEPQHF. The CDR3 coding sequence is TGTGCCAGCTCACCCTTCGACAGGGAAGAGCCCCAGCATTTT.

V gene TRBV19 combines with J gene TRBJ1-4, with TRBD1 matching over 8 bases. The length of the CDR3 is 13 residues. Looked up from germline, CDR1 is LNHDA and CDR2 is SQIVND (reference sequence). V trimming: 2 bases; J trimming: 14 bases; junction bases outside the gene matches: 7. The CDR3 bases are TGTGCCAGTAGTATACCCAGGGGGCAAGGTCTGTTTTTT. Protein: CASSIPRGQGLFF.

The chain employs TRBV14 and TRBJ1-1, with D tentatively TRBD1 (6 bases). The CDR3 totals 15 residues. Germline V gives CDR1 SGHDN, CDR2 FVKESK. Trimming stripped 4 bases from V and 4 bases from J, with 16 bases between. CDR3 residues: CASSPRPGVVTEAFF. CDR3 DNA sequence: TGTGCCAGCAGCCCGCGACCAGGGGTTGTCACTGAAGCTTTCTTT.

CDR3 region: CATSHDRSGNTIYF. CDR3 bases: TGTGCCACCAGCCATGACAGAAGTGGAAACACCATATATTTT. The rearrangement joins TRBV15 to TRBJ1-3; possible D gene TRBD1, 5 bases. The germline gives CDR1 LNHNV, CDR2 YYDKDF (reference sequence). The ends were cut back, 5 bases at V and 3 bases at J, with 11 bases in the middle. CDR3 length: 14 amino acids.

This clone came up a few times. The V gene is TRBV9, the J gene TRBJ1-6; 8 positions agree with TRBD1. Per germline, CDR1 SGDLS and CDR2 YYNGEE. Trimming took 0 bases from V and 9 from J; bases not matched to a gene: 5. The CDR3 sequence is 15 residues long. CDR3 amino acids: CASSVAQGASSPLHF. CDR3 coding DNA: TGTGCCAGCAGCGTAGCTCAGGGGGCATCTTCACCCCTCCACTTT.